This TCR beta chain derives from a study of OX40 agonist ivuxolimab in advanced cancers. Whole-study context: Patients receiving dose escalation had hepatocellular carcinoma, melanoma, renal cell or head and neck cancer.

Sequencing used immunoSEQ multiplex PCR; TCRdb keeps in-frame clones, though not all of them. The data hold tens of thousands of clones, with roughly 85% observed a single time. This clone was observed a few times. CDR1 and CDR2 (germline): MDHEN, SYDVKM. The CDR3 covers 15 residues. Trimming shortened V by 7 bases and J by 4 bases, and 17 bases separated the two germline ends. Specimen: CD4+ or CD8+ T cells sorted from blood, collected in a trial of the OX40 agonist ivuxolimab. The sequence came from an adult with an advanced solid tumor such as melanoma, head and neck, liver or kidney cancer. The chain couples TRBV28 to TRBJ1-5; tentative D call: TRBD1 (6 bases). This CDR3 is CASISGGQGNQPQHF. CDR3 in DNA: TGTGCCAGCATCTCCGGGGGGCAGGGAAATCAGCCCCAGCATTTT. Drawing the rest from reference TRBV28 and TRBJ1-5, the complete variable domain is DVKVTQSSRYLVKRTGEKVFLECVQDMDHENMFWYRQDPGLGLRLIYFSYDVKMKEKGDIPEGYSVSREKKERFSLILESASTNQTSMYLCASISGGQGNQPQHFGDGTRLSIL.